These T cell receptor beta chains were read from a single sample in a study of shared clonotypes between healthy human individuals. Sequenced by immunoSEQ multiplex PCR; TCRdb stores in-frame clones only, minus some. The sample comprises 2 million to 2.5 million clones, approximately 94% of which are singletons, and 0.1% to 0.15% rests with the top ten. Material: naive CD4+ T cells sorted from blood. The receptors shown here come from a man aged 18 to 30 in good health. Both conserved end residues are part of each CDR3. The D gene is left open where the match is weak. Size values are once, few and many counts, or a class for expanded clones, and some rows have none.

cdr3_nt,cdr3_aa,v_call,j_call,clone_size,d_call
TGCGCCAGCAGCTTGGATAGCACCCAAGAGACCCAGTACTTC,CASSLDSTQETQYF,TRBV5-1,TRBJ2-5,NA,NA
TGTGCCAGCAGTCACCCAGGTGGGGGGCGCGAAAAACTGTTTTTT,CASSHPGGGREKLFF,TRBV6-1,TRBJ1-4,NA,NA
TGTGCCAGCAGTTCATGTCCGTACCCGGGCTCCTACGAGCAGTACTTC,CASSSCPYPGSYEQYF,TRBV27,TRBJ2-7,NA,NA
TGTGCCAGCAGCTTCGTTTCAACTAATGAAAAACTGTTTTTT,CASSFVSTNEKLFF,TRBV5-6,TRBJ1-4,NA,NA
TGTGCCAGCAGCTTAACAAGGGTTACAGATACGCAGTATTTT,CASSLTRVTDTQYF,TRBV11-2,TRBJ2-3,NA,NA
TGTGCCAGCAGTGAATACATCTCTGGGGCCAACGTCCTGACTTTC,CASSEYISGANVLTF,TRBV25-1,TRBJ2-6,NA,NA
TGCGCCAGCAGCTTGGCCGGTCTGCCAATCACAGATACGCAGTATTTT,CASSLAGLPITDTQYF,TRBV5-1,TRBJ2-3,NA,NA
TGTGCCAGCATAGGGGGCCTGGCGGTCTACACCTTC,CASIGGLAVYTF,TRBV2,TRBJ1-2,few,TRBD1
TGTGCCAGCAGGAGCGGGACTAGAGCTTCCACAGATACGCAGTATTTT,CASRSGTRASTDTQYF,TRBV28,TRBJ2-3,NA,TRBD2
TGCGCCAGCAGCCCCCGGCAGGGGAACACCGGGGAGCTGTTTTTT,CASSPRQGNTGELFF,TRBV4-1,TRBJ2-2,NA,NA
TGTGCCAGCAGTTTACGGCAAGAGACCCAGTACTTC,CASSLRQETQYF,TRBV27,TRBJ2-5,NA,NA
TGTGCCAGCAGCCCGGCTAGTCAGCCGTTCGATGAGCAGTTCTTC,CASSPASQPFDEQFF,TRBV5-4,TRBJ2-1,NA,NA
TGTGCCTGGAGTGTGGGCGAAAATGAAAAACTGTTTTTT,CAWSVGENEKLFF,TRBV30,TRBJ1-4,NA,NA
TGTGCCAGCAGCAGGGACAGGGGCGGCTATGGCTACACCTTC,CASSRDRGGYGYTF,TRBV5-4,TRBJ1-2,few,TRBD1
TGTGCCAGCAGCTTGGACAGGGCCTCAGATACGCAGTATTTT,CASSLDRASDTQYF,TRBV5-4,TRBJ2-3,NA,NA
TGTGCCATCAGTGAGGGGGACAGAGCTACCGGGGAGCTGTTTTTT,CAISEGDRATGELFF,TRBV10-3,TRBJ2-2,NA,TRBD1
TGTGCCAGCAGTTATTCCGGACAGGGTGGCTACACCTTC,CASSYSGQGGYTF,TRBV6-5,TRBJ1-2,few,TRBD1
TGTGCCAGCAGCCAAGAACGGGGAAGGGGGGAAAGGGAGTTCTTC,CASSQERGRGEREFF,TRBV4-2,TRBJ2-1,NA,NA
TGCGCCAGCAGCAGGGAGGGGGCGGCTGGAAACACCATATATTTT,CASSREGAAGNTIYF,TRBV5-1,TRBJ1-3,NA,TRBD1
TGTGCCAGCAGCTTGTTCGGACAGGGTAGCTATGGCTACACCTTC,CASSLFGQGSYGYTF,TRBV5-6,TRBJ1-2,NA,TRBD1
TGTGCCAGTAGTATCCAGGACACCTACGAGCAGTACTTC,CASSIQDTYEQYF,TRBV19,TRBJ2-7,few,NA
TGTGCCAGCAGCTTAGTCTCCCTAGCGGTGTACAATGAGCAGTTCTTC,CASSLVSLAVYNEQFF,TRBV7-2,TRBJ2-1,NA,TRBD2
TGCGCCAGCAGCCTCCCCCAAACAGGGCCGGCTACGCAGTATTTT,CASSLPQTGPATQYF,TRBV5-1,TRBJ2-3,NA,NA
TGTGCCAGCAGCCCTCCGGGACTAGCGGGAGGGACCTACGAGCAGTACTTC,CASSPPGLAGGTYEQYF,TRBV7-2,TRBJ2-7,NA,TRBD2
TGTGCCAGCAGGCCCGGGACATCGAGCACCGGGGAGCTGTTTTTT,CASRPGTSSTGELFF,TRBV5-4,TRBJ2-2,NA,NA
TGCGCCAGCAGCCAAGGTCGTGTTACAGAGACCCAGTACTTC,CASSQGRVTETQYF,TRBV4-1,TRBJ2-5,NA,NA
TGTGCCAGCAGCATACTGAGGACGGACCCGCATGGCTACACCTTC,CASSILRTDPHGYTF,TRBV7-2,TRBJ1-2,NA,NA
TGTGCCAGTAGTACCGGGGTCTCCTATAATTCACCCCTCCACTTT,CASSTGVSYNSPLHF,TRBV19,TRBJ1-6,NA,NA
TGTGCCAGCAGCTTAGGGTCTTCCTACGAGCAGTACTTC,CASSLGSSYEQYF,TRBV11-2,TRBJ2-7,once,NA
TGTGCCACTGAGGAAGGAAGCACAGATACGCAGTATTTT,CATEEGSTDTQYF,TRBV7-2,TRBJ2-3,NA,NA
TGTGCTAGTGGTTTAGCCGACGGATCTTACTACGAGCAGTACTTC,CASGLADGSYYEQYF,TRBV12-5,TRBJ2-7,NA,NA
TGTGCCAGTAGTAATCGGGGAGAGGACAGAAGCCACGAGCAGTACTTC,CASSNRGEDRSHEQYF,TRBV19,TRBJ2-7,NA,NA